This TCR beta chain derives from a study of blood T cell repertoires in COVID-19 (dated by TCRdb to the early 2020s). In the study overall: Collaborator samples came from the United States, Italy and Spain and covered acute and convalescent phases of COVID-19. The prospective study material was composed of cDNA or gDNA derived from T cells, B-cell-depleted T cells, or PBMCs. The dataset comprised deeply sampled blood TCRbeta repertoires from subjects exposed to, actively infected with, or recovered from COVID-19. The repertoires were released in a freely available public database intended as a resource for research on the immune response to SARS-CoV-2. The samples were drawn from the first 160 participants of the ongoing ImmuneRACE study and from 950 to 1,500 subjects provided by 6 global collaborators. A de-identified subject ID, COVID-19 status, age in years and sex were almost always included in the sample metadata. Where HLA class I and class II types were available, the types were taken from metadata supplied by the sample provider, not from assay-based typing.

Its CDR3 holds 16 amino acids, cysteine through phenylalanine. The DNA shown is the 48-base CDR3, in frame from base 1. V and J are truncated by 5 bases and 0 bases respectively, leaving an intervening sequence of 16 bases. The germline V gene encodes CDR1 MNHEY and CDR2 SMNVEV (reference sequence). TCRbeta CDR3 regions were amplified from genomic DNA by means of the immunoSEQ Assay, a bias-controlled multiplex PCR. From the authors' description of their analysis: Within the assay, amplification of reference gene primers was used to estimate how many nucleated cells each sample contained. To quantify the absolute abundance of each unique TCRbeta CDR3 rearrangement, sequence reads were collapsed and filtered. Productive Simpson clonality was computed per sample as the square root of Simpson's diversity index over productive rearrangements. TCRdb mirrors the immuneACCESS table, restricted to in-frame sequences. Some clones are absent from its copies; in checked studies, under half trace to an unresolved V gene, and the reason for the others is unknown. The V and J calls and the clone size are those of that table, but D and trimming were determined from the DNA. For this sample there are over 600,000 clones; 70% to 90% appear just once. The top ten clonotypes cover roughly 0.25% of the sample.

The investigation overall reported the following: Clinical and demographic metadata were provided uncurated, with the amount varying by source and participant.

Whole blood was collected in K2EDTA tubes by collaborating institutions according to the institutions' own protocols. For TCRbeta analysis, collaborators shipped samples as frozen whole blood, isolated PBMCs, or DNA extracted from either of those sample types. Regarding this clone: The antigen it recognizes is unknown. Within one base of it there is no much larger clone, and no base qualities were kept.

Sequencing used peripheral blood. The sequence is built from TRBV27 and TRBJ1-1; there is no confident call for the D gene. The clonotype originates from a woman younger than 35 with acute or convalescent COVID-19. The CDR3 sequence is CASSISPYSMNTEAFF. The DNA reads TGTGCCAGCAGTATTTCCCCCTATTCTATGAACACTGAAGCTTTCTTT.